Presented here are 5 T cell receptor beta chains from one specimen sequenced in a study of CD8+ T cells in alopecia areata. Extraction and reverse transcription of RNA yielded cDNA as the sequencing template. Sequencing was performed with immunoSEQ multiplex PCR; in TCRdb, only in-frame clones are kept and a portion is missing. The profile covers 200,000 or so clones, with roughly 64% appearing a single time and 5.5% to 6% taken by the ten largest. The treatment here: oral pan-JAK inhibitor, 5-10 mg twice daily. The sequencing here drew on CD4+ T cells sorted from blood, taken at week 24, from a patient treated with tofacitinib. These receptors were taken from a human donor with alopecia areata.

V is TRBV30 and J is TRBJ1-2, with no clear D. The CDR3 loop spans 13 amino acids. Trimming cost V 4 bases and J 2 bases, with 11 bases left between them. Germline V gene data show CDR1 as GTSNPN and CDR2 as SVGIG (reference sequence). The CDR3 region is CAWNPGPNYGYTF. The DNA of the CDR3 is TGTGCCTGGAACCCAGGTCCCAACTATGGCTACACCTTC.

This clone turned up a few times. The rearrangement links TRBV29-1 to TRBJ2-3; TRBD1 is a possible D gene (6 bases). The germline V and J ends were trimmed by 4 bases and 0 bases, with 11 bases remaining between them. This CDR3 region has 14 residues. The germline V gene encodes CDR1 SQVTM and CDR2 ANQGSEA. The CDR3 protein is CSVGTGPSTDTQYF. The CDR3 DNA follows: TGCAGCGTTGGCACAGGGCCAAGCACAGATACGCAGTATTTT.

V usage is TRBV7-2 and J usage is TRBJ1-5, with unresolved D. Trimming left V 2 bases short and J 0 bases short, with 8 bases between. Germline V gene lookup returns CDR1 SGHTA and CDR2 FQGNSA. The CDR3 sequence is 15 residues long. This CDR3 is CASSLSWNSNQPQHF. CDR3 coding DNA: TGTGCCAGCAGCTTAAGTTGGAATAGCAATCAGCCCCAGCATTTT.

This chain joins TRBV7-2 and TRBJ2-5; unclear D gene. Germline V gene sequence: CDR1 SGHTA, CDR2 FQGNSA. CDR3 length: 12 amino acids. V lost 3 bases to trimming and J lost 3 bases, with 5 bases between them. The CDR3 region is CASSFSEETQYF. The CDR3 DNA is TGTGCCAGCAGCTTCTCGGAAGAGACCCAGTACTTC.

This clone is a singleton in its sample. The chain combines TRBV7-2 with TRBJ2-4, with D perhaps matching TRBD1 (5 bases). CDR3 length: 16 amino acids. V lost 1 base, J lost 6 bases, and 16 bases lay in between. Germline V CDR1 and CDR2: SGHTA, FQGNSA. CDR3 coding DNA: TGTGCCAGCAGCTTAGATGGGGCGAGCCAGGGAAACATTCAGTACTTC. It yields the protein CASSLDGASQGNIQYF. The variable domain in full, with the rest retrieved from reference TRBV7-2 and TRBJ2-4, is GAGVSQSPSNKVTEKGKDVELRCDPISGHTALYWYRQSLGQGLEFLIYFQGNSAPDKSGLPSDRFSAERTGGSVSTLTIQRTQQEDSAVYLCASSLDGASQGNIQYFGAGTRLSVL.